A single T cell receptor (beta chain) is shown here with its context. What it binds is not known. This entry is derived from a study of OX40 agonist ivuxolimab in advanced cancers. Background on the study: Age averaged approximately 60 years (range roughly 23 to 90), and more than 80% were male. General study points: There were, on average, more expanded clones in CD8+ T cells than in CD4+. The CD4+ and CD8+ T cells in the blood had expanded clonally by week 6 at 0.1 to 3.0 mg/kg. What antigens the expanded peripheral T cells recognized was never established.

This CDR3 is built from 17 residues. The ends were cut back, 2 bases at V and 0 bases at J, with 15 bases in the middle. CDR1 SGHKS and CDR2 YYEKEE come from the germline V gene (reference sequence). The protocol was immunoSEQ multiplex PCR, while the TCRdb copy is restricted to in-frame clones and leaves out a portion. Here the sample spans under 20,000 clones, about two thirds being singletons. This specimen consisted of CD4+ or CD8+ T cells sorted from blood, obtained in a trial of the OX40 agonist ivuxolimab. The chain uses TRBV5-5 and TRBJ2-1, with D possibly TRBD1 on 6 matching bases. The sequence was obtained from an adult with an advanced solid tumor such as melanoma, head and neck, liver or kidney cancer. In DNA, the CDR3 is TGTGCCAGCAGCTTAATTCCCGCCAGGGGCTCCTACAATGAGCAGTTCTTC. It encodes CASSLIPARGSYNEQFF.